This TCR beta chain was sequenced in a study of graft-versus-host responses after intestinal transplantation. Study information: Multivisceral, liver-intestinal, or isolated intestinal transplants were given to recipients. Anti-thymocyte globulin induction was given to all recipients, followed by tacrolimus and steroids for around three years.

Germline loops: CDR1 MNHEY, CDR2 SVGAGI. The CDR3 consists of 12 residues. Trimming cost V 7 bases and J 2 bases; bases outside gene matches: 1. Study outcomes and limitations: Investigators detected GvH clones in recipient marrow, with some emerging earlier in ileum or blood.

With regard to this clone: Antigen: not known.

Data came from immunoSEQ multiplex PCR; TCRdb stores just in-frame clones and leaves some out. Of roughly 97,000 clones listed, around 92% are singletons. This sample comprised unstimulated CD4+ T cells sorted from spleen or lymph node cells, obtained before transplant. This chain joins TRBV6-5 and TRBJ1-2; 7 bases fit TRBD1. This TCR came from a human donor who was the organ donor for an intestinal transplant. The CDR3 protein is CASMTGNYGYTF. CDR3 DNA: TGTGCCAGCATGACAGGGAACTATGGCTACACCTTC.